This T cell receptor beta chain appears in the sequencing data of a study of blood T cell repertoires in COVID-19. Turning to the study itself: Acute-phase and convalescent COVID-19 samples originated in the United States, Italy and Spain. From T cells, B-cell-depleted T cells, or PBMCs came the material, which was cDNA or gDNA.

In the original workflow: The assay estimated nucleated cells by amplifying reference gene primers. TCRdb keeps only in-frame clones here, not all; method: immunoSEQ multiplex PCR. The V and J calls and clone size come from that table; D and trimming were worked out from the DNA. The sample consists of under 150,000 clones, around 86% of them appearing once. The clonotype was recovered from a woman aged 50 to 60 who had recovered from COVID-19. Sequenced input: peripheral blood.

The CDR3 region is CASSPPLREGGDTEAFF. In nucleotides, the CDR3 is TGTGCCAGCAGCCCTCCCTTGAGGGAGGGTGGGGACACTGAAGCTTTCTTT. The chain joins TRBV5-5 to TRBJ1-1; no reliable D call. The CDR3 covers 17 residues. Trimming left V 4 bases short and J 3 bases short, with 22 bases between. Germline loops: CDR1 SGHKS, CDR2 YYEKEE (reference sequence).